This passage covers 7 T cell receptor beta chains from one sample sequenced in a study of blood T cell repertoires in COVID-19. Some clones are missing from TCRdb's copy, which holds only in-frame ones; the method was immunoSEQ multiplex PCR. Among 470,000 or so clones, 87% were seen once, and the ten largest hold roughly 2%. Sequenced input: PBMCs or T cells enriched from blood (not recorded which). These receptors came from a woman younger than 35 with acute COVID-19.

The J gene is TRBJ2-6, the V gene TRBV2, with TRBD1 matching 9 bases. V dropped 7 bases and J dropped 1; count of bases not matched to a gene: 5. CDR1 SNHLY and CDR2 FYNNEI come from the germline V gene. The CDR3 is made up of 16 amino acids. The CDR3 DNA follows: TGTGCCAGCACCGGACAGGGGAGATCTGGGGCCAACGTCCTGACTTTC. Translated: CASTGQGRSGANVLTF.

The chain links TRBV5-1 to TRBJ2-5, with 10 bases lining up with TRBD2. Losses at the gene ends were 0 bases for V and 5 bases for J; bases not matched to a gene: 7. CDR1 is SGHRS and CDR2 is YFSETQ in the germline V gene. The CDR3 has 16 residues. The CDR3 protein is CASSLEPAGGLETQYF. In DNA, the CDR3 is TGCGCCAGCAGCTTGGAACCAGCGGGGGGGCTTGAGACCCAGTACTTC.

The gene calls are TRBV19 and TRBJ2-2; D may be TRBD1 (6 bases). The ends were cut back, 4 bases at V and 0 bases at J, with 12 bases in the middle. Germline V lookup: CDR1 LNHDA, CDR2 SQIVND (reference sequence). The CDR3 has 16 residues. The CDR3 region is CASSTPGTTNTGELFF. The DNA of the CDR3 is TGTGCCAGTAGTACTCCCGGGACAACGAACACCGGGGAGCTGTTTTTT.

This chain connects TRBV5-1 to TRBJ2-7, with 7 bases that match TRBD1. The CDR3 covers 15 residues. V shed 4 bases and J 0 bases; nucleotides not matched to a gene: 7. Germline V gene data show CDR1 as SGHRS and CDR2 as YFSETQ. In DNA form, the CDR3 reads TGCGCCAGCAGCCTAGAGGGGACAGCCTCCTACGAGCAGTACTTC. It yields the protein CASSLEGTASYEQYF.

The CDR3 is CASSPGLVDEQFF. The CDR3 bases are TGTGCCAGCAGTCCGGGACTAGTCGATGAGCAGTTCTTC. The chain uses TRBV6-2 or TRBV6-3 and TRBJ2-1; 8 bases map to TRBD2. CDR3 size: 13 residues. Trimming took 5 bases from V and 8 from J; bases not matched to a gene: 5. Germline V lookup: CDR1 MNHEY, CDR2 SVGEGT.

Only one count was recorded for this clone. The chain uses TRBV30 and TRBJ1-5; D is possibly TRBD1 (6 bases). The CDR3 covers 13 residues. Trimming took 5 bases from V and 3 from J, leaving 11 bases between them. Germline V gene data show CDR1 as GTSNPN and CDR2 as SVGIG (reference sequence). The CDR3 sequence: CAWSGHNNQPQHF. The DNA for the CDR3 is TGTGCCTGGTCGGGACATAACAATCAGCCCCAGCATTTT.

This chain uses TRBV28 with TRBJ1-4, with a weak D call TRBD1 (6 bases). V lost 2 bases and J lost 8, with 15 bases in between. The CDR3 loop spans 15 amino acids. Germline V gene data show CDR1 as MDHEN and CDR2 as SYDVKM. CDR3 region: CASSLVGAQEEKLFF. As DNA, the CDR3 is TGTGCCAGCAGTTTAGTGGGGGCGCAAGAAGAAAAACTGTTTTTT.